These 26 T cell receptor beta chains share one sample of origin, sequenced in a study of blood T cell repertoires in COVID-19. TCRdb keeps only in-frame clones here, not all; method: immunoSEQ multiplex PCR. The profile shows about 88,000 clones, around 88% of them singletons. The sequenced sample was peripheral blood. These receptors all come from a woman in her sixties with COVID-19, enrolled during active disease.

V gene TRBV4-3 combines with J gene TRBJ2-7; D is perhaps TRBD1 (7 bases). This CDR3 is 16 amino acids long. V was cut by 3 bases and J by 3 bases, with 18 bases left in between. CDR1 is LGHNA and CDR2 is YSLEER in the germline V gene. The CDR3 nucleotides are TGCGCCAGCAGCCAGCGCACTGGCCAGGGGGGCTACGAGCAGTACTTC. As protein: CASSQRTGQGGYEQYF.

Here the CDR3 reads CASSSRQKQFF. The CDR3 nucleotides are TGTGCCAGCAGCTCCCGACAGAAGCAGTTCTTC. V is TRBV5-6 and J is TRBJ2-1; possibly TRBD1 for D (5 bases). V lost 3 bases and J lost 11, with 9 bases in between. Germline values: CDR1 SGHDT, CDR2 YYEEEE. The length of the CDR3 is 11 residues.

The J gene is TRBJ1-2, the V gene TRBV30; no firm D call. Germline V lookup: CDR1 GTSNPN, CDR2 SVGIG (reference sequence). The V gene lost 1 base and the J gene lost 4 bases, with 13 bases spanning the gap. The CDR3 loop spans 14 amino acids. The CDR3 region has the DNA TGTGCCTGGAGTGACAGCCATCCCTCCTATGGCTACACCTTC. Its translation is CAWSDSHPSYGYTF.

The rearrangement uses TRBV10-3 and TRBJ2-7; 11 positions match TRBD2. The length of the CDR3 is 14 residues. Germline CDR1 is ENHRY and CDR2 is SYGVKD. V lost 9 bases and J lost 0; bases outside the gene matches: 4. As DNA, the CDR3 is TGTGCCATATCTAGCGGGGGGAGCTCCTACGAGCAGTACTTC. Its protein is CAISSGGSSYEQYF.

J is TRBJ1-1 and V is TRBV5-5; D remains unclear. The ends were cut back, 0 bases at V and 1 base at J, with 4 bases in the middle. The CDR3 length is 13 residues. CDR1 SGHKS and CDR2 YYEKEE come from the germline V gene (reference sequence). CDR3 protein: CASSLVSNTEAFF. As DNA, the CDR3 is TGTGCCAGCAGCTTGGTCTCGAACACTGAAGCTTTCTTT.

The J gene is TRBJ2-1, the V gene TRBV20-1; no firm D call. With 6 bases removed from V and 3 bases from J, the gap between germline ends came to 3 bases. This CDR3 comprises 10 residues. Germline V gene data show CDR1 as DFQATT and CDR2 as SNEGSKA (reference sequence). DNA of the CDR3: TGCAGTGCCAGCTACAATGAGCAGTTCTTC. It specifies CSASYNEQFF.

The chain combines TRBV28 with TRBJ2-1, with 9 nucleotides matching TRBD2. From germline, CDR1 is MDHEN and CDR2 SYDVKM. The length of the CDR3 is 16 residues. Trimming removed 5 bases from V and 1 base from J; junction bases left unmatched: 6. For the CDR3, the DNA is TGTGCCAGCAGTACTTATAGCGGGGGTTCCTACAATGAGCAGTTCTTC. This codes for CASSTYSGGSYNEQFF. Supplemented by reference TRBV28 and TRBJ2-1, the full variable domain reads DVKVTQSSRYLVKRTGEKVFLECVQDMDHENMFWYRQDPGLGLRLIYFSYDVKMKEKGDIPEGYSVSREKKERFSLILESASTNQTSMYLCASSTYSGGSYNEQFFGPGTRLTVL.

V gene TRBV11-2 combines with J gene TRBJ2-1; unclear D gene. Per the germline V gene, CDR1 is SGHAT and CDR2 is FQNNGV. The CDR3 spans 14 residues. The ends were cut back, 0 bases at V and 4 bases at J, with 7 bases in the middle. CDR3 DNA sequence: TGTGCCAGCAGCTTAGACCCAGGATACAATGAGCAGTTCTTC. This sequence encodes CASSLDPGYNEQFF.

The V and J genes are TRBV11-2 and TRBJ2-5; a weak D match, TRBD1 (5 bases). CDR1 is SGHAT, CDR2 FQNNGV, per germline. CDR3 length equals 16 residues. Trimming shortened V by 5 bases and J by 5 bases, and 21 bases separated the two germline ends. CDR3 region: CASSAFKSRKGETQYF. The CDR3 nucleotides are TGTGCCAGCAGCGCGTTTAAGAGCCGAAAGGGGGAGACCCAGTACTTC.

This sequence joins TRBV5-1 and TRBJ2-7, with D possibly TRBD1 on 6 matching bases. Germline lookup yields CDR1 SGHRS and CDR2 YFSETQ. The CDR3 runs to 15 residues. Trimming took 4 bases from V and 1 from J, leaving 15 bases between them. The CDR3 sequence: CASSPGHRDSYEQYF. As DNA, the CDR3 is TGCGCCAGCAGCCCGGGGCACAGGGATTCCTACGAGCAGTACTTC.

V usage is TRBV2 and J usage is TRBJ2-5, with 7 bases lining up with TRBD1. CDR3 size: 14 residues. CDR1 and CDR2 (germline): SNHLY, FYNNEI. Trimming at V came to 5 bases and at J to 5 bases, leaving 8 bases not matched to a gene. For the CDR3, the DNA is TGTGCCAGCAGTACTGACAGGGTTCAGGAGACCCAGTACTTC. As protein: CASSTDRVQETQYF.

This clone has a single count. The chain couples TRBV11-1 to TRBJ1-1; D is undetermined. The ends were cut back, 5 bases at V and 3 bases at J, with 16 bases in the middle. CDR3 length: 15 residues. The germline gives CDR1 SGHAT, CDR2 FQDESV (reference sequence). The CDR3 sequence: CASSDLGKRYTEAFF. The CDR3 DNA reads as TGTGCCAGCAGCGATTTGGGGAAGCGGTACACTGAAGCTTTCTTT.

This clone showed up just once. This chain connects TRBV7-2 to TRBJ2-7; the match to TRBD2 covers 7 bases. Germline V gene sequence: CDR1 SGHTA, CDR2 FQGNSA. The V and J ends lost 1 base and 2 bases, in that order; junction bases with no gene match: 8. This CDR3 contains 16 residues. The CDR3 here is CASSLGSGTNTYEQYF. The CDR3 bases are TGTGCCAGCAGCTTAGGGTCCGGGACTAATACCTACGAGCAGTACTTC.

The genes are TRBV11-3 and TRBJ2-7; 9 bases map to TRBD2. The germline V gene has CDR1 SGHNT and CDR2 YENEEA. There are 11 residues in the CDR3. V dropped 5 bases and J dropped 7; count of bases not matched to a gene: 0. The CDR3 here is CASSAGGEQYF. In nucleotides, the CDR3 is TGTGCCAGCAGCGCGGGGGGGGAGCAGTACTTC.

The gene calls are TRBV2 and TRBJ2-7, with D possibly TRBD1 on 8 matching bases. In germline, CDR1 is SNHLY, CDR2 FYNNEI. The CDR3 runs to 15 residues. V was shortened by 8 bases and J by 3 bases, with 20 bases between the two germline ends. This chain's CDR3 is CASGQGGGWDYEQYF. The DNA of the CDR3 is TGTGCCAGCGGACAGGGAGGGGGTTGGGACTACGAGCAGTACTTC.

The rearrangement links TRBV7-9 to TRBJ1-1, with unresolved D. The V end was cut by 10 bases, the J end by 3 bases, with 18 bases between. This CDR3 region has 14 residues. CDR1 is SEHNR and CDR2 is FQNEAQ in the germline V gene (reference sequence). The CDR3 loop is CAIPNPAGHTEAFF. For the CDR3, the DNA is TGTGCCATCCCAAATCCCGCAGGCCACACTGAAGCTTTCTTT.

V is TRBV11-2 and J is TRBJ1-3; 11 bases are shared with TRBD1. CDR3 size: 16 residues. The V gene end was trimmed by 6 bases and the J gene end by 4 bases; junction bases not matched to a gene: 8. The germline CDR1 and CDR2 sequences are SGHAT and FQNNGV. In DNA, the CDR3 is TGTGCCAGCAGATCTCAGGACAGGGGGCCGGGAAACACCATATATTTT. As protein: CASRSQDRGPGNTIYF.

This sequence joins TRBV4-3 and TRBJ2-3; TRBD2 matches 10 bases. From germline, CDR1 is LGHNA and CDR2 YSLEER. Trimming cost V 4 bases and J 4 bases; bases outside gene matches: 8. The CDR3 spans 16 residues. Written as DNA, the CDR3 is TGCGCCAGCAGCCCCTTGCCAGCGGGGGGGGCAGATACGCAGTATTTT. Translated: CASSPLPAGGADTQYF.

The gene calls are TRBV27 and TRBJ1-5; D remains unclear. Deletions cut 5 bases from V and 3 bases from J, with 11 bases between. The germline CDR1 and CDR2 sequences are MNHEY and SMNVEV (reference sequence). The length of the CDR3 is 14 residues. As DNA, the CDR3 is TGTGCCAGCAGTCTTACAAGAAACAATCAGCCCCAGCATTTT. Its protein product is CASSLTRNNQPQHF.

This chain links TRBV30 with TRBJ1-2; D is perhaps TRBD1 (6 bases). The V and J ends lost 2 bases and 6 bases respectively, with 16 bases between them. The V gene's germline CDR1 is GTSNPN and CDR2 SVGIG (reference sequence). The CDR3 length is 14 residues. The CDR3 bases are TGTGCCTGGAGTTTGGCAGGGGTCACGGATGGCTACACCTTC. Translation gives CAWSLAGVTDGYTF.

This clone was recorded once. CDR3 amino acids: CASSPTLGVTEAFF. The DNA for the CDR3 is TGTGCCAGCAGCCCAACCCTCGGAGTCACTGAAGCTTTCTTT. The chain recombines TRBV7-2 with TRBJ1-1; D call uncertain. V was shortened by 5 bases and J by 4 bases, with 14 bases between the two germline ends. Per the germline V gene, CDR1 is SGHTA and CDR2 is FQGNSA. The CDR3 totals 14 residues.

V is TRBV7-2 and J is TRBJ2-5; 7 bases agree with TRBD2. The CDR3 consists of 13 residues. V gave up 5 bases and J gave up 3 bases; unmatched junction bases: 3. Germline V gene lookup returns CDR1 SGHTA and CDR2 FQGNSA. The CDR3 DNA reads TGTGCCAGCAGCCCAGGACTAGAAGAGACCCAGTACTTC. Protein sequence: CASSPGLEETQYF.

This clone turned up a few times. The gene calls are TRBV6-5 and TRBJ1-5; TRBD1 aligns across 10 bases. Losses at the gene ends were 5 bases for V and 7 bases for J; bases not matched to a gene: 8. CDR1 is MNHEY, CDR2 SVGAGI, per germline. The CDR3 spans 15 residues. The CDR3 reads CASSPGTGARQPQHF. CDR3 DNA: TGTGCCAGCAGTCCCGGGACAGGGGCGCGGCAGCCCCAGCATTTT.

In DNA, the CDR3 is TGTGCCAGCAGCCGGGACAGGGACGACAACTATGGCTACACCTTC. This sequence encodes CASSRDRDDNYGYTF. The chain couples TRBV7-8 to TRBJ1-2; 9 nucleotides line up with TRBD1. This CDR3 contains 15 residues. The germline CDR1 and CDR2 sequences are SGHVS and FQNEAQ. The ends lost 5 bases at V and 2 bases at J; junction bases unmatched: 6.

This chain joins TRBV18 and TRBJ1-1; D might be TRBD1 (6 bases). Germline CDR1 is KGHSH and CDR2 is LQKENI. Between the trimmed V and J ends, which lost 3 bases and 6 bases, there was a span of 20 bases. The CDR3 has 16 residues. CDR3 nucleotides: TGTGCCAGCTCACCGGGGGCCTCCGGTGGGATTTCTGAAGCTTTCTTT. It encodes CASSPGASGGISEAFF.

This rearrangement joins TRBV7-2 to TRBJ1-2; D not certain. The ends were cut back, 5 bases at V and 0 bases at J, with 10 bases in the middle. The CDR3 consists of 14 residues. Germline V lookup: CDR1 SGHTA, CDR2 FQGNSA. The CDR3 region is CASSQDGANYGYTF. The CDR3 bases are TGTGCCAGCAGCCAGGACGGGGCTAACTATGGCTACACCTTC. The whole variable domain, filled in from reference TRBV7-2 and TRBJ1-2, reads GAGVSQSPSNKVTEKGKDVELRCDPISGHTALYWYRQSLGQGLEFLIYFQGNSAPDKSGLPSDRFSAERTGGSVSTLTIQRTQQEDSAVYLCASSQDGANYGYTFGSGTRLTVV.